This TCR beta chain stems from a study of cytomegalovirus exposure and HLA in healthy donors. The overall study: Out of 398 genotyped donors, about 80% belonged to the Caucasian-associated ancestry cluster. Study-level points and caveats: An observed cluster of highly shared sequence variants was recorded as a likely sequencing artifact. Per published reports, the classifier diagnosed cytomegalovirus status with high specificity and sensitivity.

Regarding donors, all were healthy bone marrow donors. Primers included in the PCR were 60 Vbeta and 13 Jbeta primers. The method was immunoSEQ multiplex PCR; TCRdb's version includes in-frame clones alone and lacks a portion of them. This table holds 75,000 to 100,000 clones, around 67% found once. The CDR3 has 17 amino acids. V lost 1 base to trimming and J lost 2 bases, with 16 bases between them. Germline loops: CDR1 SGHDT, CDR2 YYEEEE. A word on this clone: Its target is unknown.

The receptor was isolated from a male donor in good health and CMV-seronegative. Sequencing was performed on PBMCs. This chain connects TRBV5-6 to TRBJ1-3; weak D call: TRBD1 (5 bases). CDR3 protein: CASSLYTRVIAGNTIYF. The CDR3 region has the DNA TGTGCCAGCAGCTTGTATACCAGGGTGATAGCTGGAAACACCATATATTTT.